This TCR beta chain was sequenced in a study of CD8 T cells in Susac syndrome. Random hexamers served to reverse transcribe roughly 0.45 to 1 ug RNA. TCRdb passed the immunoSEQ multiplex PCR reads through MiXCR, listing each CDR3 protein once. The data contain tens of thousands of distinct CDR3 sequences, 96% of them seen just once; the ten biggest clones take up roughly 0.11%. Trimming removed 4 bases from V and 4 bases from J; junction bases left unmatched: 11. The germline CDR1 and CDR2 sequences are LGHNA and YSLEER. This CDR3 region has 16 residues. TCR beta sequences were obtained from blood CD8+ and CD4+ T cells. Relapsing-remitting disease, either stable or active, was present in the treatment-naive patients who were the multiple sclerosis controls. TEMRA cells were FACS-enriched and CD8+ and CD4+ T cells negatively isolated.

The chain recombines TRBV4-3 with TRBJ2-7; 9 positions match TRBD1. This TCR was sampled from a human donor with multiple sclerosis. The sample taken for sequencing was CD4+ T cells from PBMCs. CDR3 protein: CASSPQADRGKYEQYF. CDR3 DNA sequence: TGCGCCAGCAGCCCACAGGCGGACAGGGGCAAGTACGAGCAGTACTTC.